Reported below is one T cell receptor (beta chain). In the authors' workflow: From reference gene primer amplification, estimates of nucleated cell counts were derived. Some clones are missing from TCRdb's copy, which holds only in-frame ones; the method was immunoSEQ multiplex PCR. D and trimming come from the DNA, and the V and J calls and clone size come from that table. Here the sample spans about 300,000 clones, about 87% being singletons. This sample is part of a study of blood T cell repertoires in COVID-19. Study context: Researchers got acute and convalescent COVID-19 samples from the United States, Italy and Spain. Sources were T cells, B-cell-depleted T cells, or PBMCs; the material itself was cDNA or gDNA.

In germline, CDR1 is SNHLY, CDR2 FYNNEI. J was trimmed by 8 bases and V by 4 bases; bases with no gene match: 9. CDR3 length: 15 amino acids. The rearrangement uses TRBV2 and TRBJ1-2, with 11 bases identical to TRBD1. This receptor was taken from a woman aged 40 to 50 who had recovered from COVID-19. Sequencing was carried out using peripheral blood. CDR3 nucleotide sequence: TGTGCCAGCAGTGTTTGGACAGGGGGCGCGGGAGGCTACACCTTC. Translated: CASSVWTGGAGGYTF.